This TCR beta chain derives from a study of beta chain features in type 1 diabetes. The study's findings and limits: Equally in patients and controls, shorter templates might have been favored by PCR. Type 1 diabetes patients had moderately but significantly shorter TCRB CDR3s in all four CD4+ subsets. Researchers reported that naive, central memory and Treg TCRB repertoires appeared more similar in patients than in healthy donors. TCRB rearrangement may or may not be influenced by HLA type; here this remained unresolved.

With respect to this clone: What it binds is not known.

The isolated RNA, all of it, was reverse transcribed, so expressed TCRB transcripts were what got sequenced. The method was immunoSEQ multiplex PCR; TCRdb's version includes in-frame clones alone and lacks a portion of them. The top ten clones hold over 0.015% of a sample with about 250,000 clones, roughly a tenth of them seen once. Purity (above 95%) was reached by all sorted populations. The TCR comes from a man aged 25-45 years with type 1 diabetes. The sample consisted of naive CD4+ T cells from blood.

The CDR3 sequence: CATSRDAEETQYF. CDR3 sequence (DNA): TGTGCCACCAGCAGAGACGCGGAAGAGACCCAGTACTTC. The chain joins TRBV15 to TRBJ2-5; D not resolved. V lost 0 bases, J lost 3 bases, and 5 bases lay in between. Germline lookup yields CDR1 LNHNV and CDR2 YYDKDF (reference sequence). The CDR3 sequence is 13 residues long.